The TCR beta chain described here comes from a study of patients and donors after allogeneic stem cell transplantation. TCRdb passed the RT-PCR reads through MiXCR, listing each CDR3 protein once. This sample has over 400,000 distinct CDR3 sequences, with around 16% found just once. V was pared by 8 bases and J by 4 bases, with 0 bases of the junction left unmatched. Germline values: CDR1 LGHDT, CDR2 YNNKEL (reference sequence). This CDR3 has 11 amino acids. This clonotype was seen many times. The sequence came from a human donor who was either an allogeneic HSCT recipient or a stem cell or donor lymphocyte infusion donor (not recorded which). It is not recorded whose cells these are; they may come from a transplant donor. The source material was blood, either unsorted or a sorted T cell fraction (not recorded which). V is TRBV3-1 and J is TRBJ1-2; 8 bases are shared with TRBD1. The CDR3 region has the DNA TGTGCCAGCGGGACAGGCTATGGCTACACCTTC. Protein product: CASGTGYGYTF. The entire variable domain, with the rest obtained from reference TRBV3-1 and TRBJ1-2, is as follows: DTAVSQTPKYLVTQMGNDKSIKCEQNLGHDTMYWYKQDSKKFLKIMFSYNNKELIINETVPNRFSPKSPDKAHLNLHINSLELGDSAVYFCASGTGYGYTFGSGTRLTVV.